The 18 T cell receptor beta chains presented below share a single source sample, sequenced in a study of blood T cell repertoires in COVID-19. Using immunoSEQ multiplex PCR, the repertoire was profiled, and TCRdb retains in-frame clones only, with some absent. The sample carries hundreds of thousands of clones, approximately 88% recorded once. Material: peripheral blood. All receptors derive from a woman aged 30 to 39 with COVID-19, enrolled during active disease.

V gene TRBV30 combines with J gene TRBJ1-2, with D maybe TRBD1 (6 bases). Per germline, CDR1 GTSNPN and CDR2 SVGIG (reference sequence). This CDR3 contains 16 residues. Trimming shortened V by 7 bases and J by 0 bases, and 21 bases separated the two germline ends. CDR3 bases: TGTGCCTTAAACCAACACGGGGGGGGCGCTAACTATGGCTACACCTTC. Translated, it gives CALNQHGGGANYGYTF.

This chain's CDR3 is CASSLDAGRSDTQYF. The CDR3 coding sequence is TGCGCCAGCAGCTTGGATGCGGGAAGGTCAGATACGCAGTATTTT. The V and J genes are TRBV5-1 and TRBJ2-3; tentative D call: TRBD2 (6 bases). Looked up from germline, CDR1 is SGHRS and CDR2 is YFSETQ. The V end lost 0 bases, the J end lost 4 bases, and 12 bases lay between the germline ends. The CDR3 contains 15 residues.

The V gene is TRBV29-1, the J gene TRBJ2-5; a weak D match, TRBD1 (5 bases). V was trimmed by 4 bases and J by 2 bases, leaving 11 bases between them. In germline, CDR1 is SQVTM, CDR2 ANQGSEA. CDR3 length: 13 amino acids. In DNA form, the CDR3 reads TGCAGCGTTGTAGGGGCAGGACAAGAGACCCAGTACTTC. It yields the protein CSVVGAGQETQYF. The full variable domain, completed using reference TRBV29-1 and TRBJ2-5, is SAVISQKPSRDICQRGTSLTIQCQVDSQVTMMFWYRQQPGQSLTLIATANQGSEATYESGFVIDKFPISRPNLTFSTLTVSNMSPEDSSIYLCSVVGAGQETQYFGPGTRLLVL.

The chain uses TRBV12-3 or TRBV12-4 and TRBJ1-2, with D perhaps matching TRBD1 (6 bases). The ends were cut back, 6 bases at V and 7 bases at J, with 9 bases in the middle. The CDR3 loop spans 11 amino acids. The chain's CDR3 is CASSTGFGYTF. CDR3 nucleotide sequence: TGTGCCAGCAGCACAGGGTTTGGCTACACCTTC.

This chain connects TRBV30 to TRBJ2-5, with 7 bases identical to TRBD2. Germline V gene sequence: CDR1 GTSNPN, CDR2 SVGIG (reference sequence). The ends lost 0 bases at V and 4 bases at J; junction bases unmatched: 11. The CDR3 sequence is 16 residues long. The CDR3 here is CAWSVGRDLVGETQYF. The CDR3 region has the DNA TGTGCCTGGAGTGTAGGGAGGGACTTAGTAGGAGAGACCCAGTACTTC.

The chain combines TRBV19 with TRBJ1-5; 7 nucleotides agree with TRBD1. Germline V gene lookup returns CDR1 LNHDA and CDR2 SQIVND (reference sequence). V shed 3 bases, J shed 5 bases, and the junction held 7 bases outside the gene matches. The CDR3 loop spans 15 amino acids. CDR3 in DNA: TGTGCCAGTAGTATTTCAGGGACAGCGGATCAGCCCCAGCATTTT. Its translation is CASSISGTADQPQHF.

This sequence joins TRBV7-9 and TRBJ2-5; perhaps TRBD2 as D (7 bases). Germline loops: CDR1 SEHNR, CDR2 FQNEAQ (reference sequence). This CDR3 comprises 13 residues. V gave up 5 bases and J gave up 5 bases, with 12 bases separating them. The CDR3 bases are TGTGCCAGCAGCCTAGGGGGGGTTGAGACCCAGTACTTC. This gives the protein CASSLGGVETQYF.

The rearrangement uses TRBV9 and TRBJ1-3, with 11 bases fitting TRBD1. The junction had 6 bases not matched to a gene; V was cut back by 4 bases and J by 3 bases. The V gene's germline CDR1 is SGDLS and CDR2 YYNGEE. The CDR3 spans 16 residues. The CDR3 spells CASSPGQGAFGNTIYF. The CDR3 DNA reads TGTGCCAGCAGCCCCGGACAGGGGGCCTTTGGAAACACCATATATTTT.

This chain links TRBV6-5 with TRBJ1-3; D ambiguous. V was clipped by 2 bases and J by 0 bases, with 11 bases between them. The CDR3 is made up of 16 amino acids. The V gene's germline CDR1 is MNHEY and CDR2 SVGAGI. CDR3 DNA sequence: TGTGCCAGCAGTTACACGGGAAGTAGCTCTGGAAACACCATATATTTT. Encoded protein: CASSYTGSSSGNTIYF.

V gene TRBV11-2 combines with J gene TRBJ1-2; D is undetermined. Germline assignment: CDR1 SGHAT and CDR2 FQNNGV. Trimming shortened V by 0 bases and J by 2 bases, and 7 bases separated the two germline ends. The CDR3 spans 14 residues. The CDR3 sequence is CASSLERGNYGYTF. The CDR3 nucleotides are TGTGCCAGCAGCTTAGAGCGAGGGAACTATGGCTACACCTTC.

This chain links TRBV19 with TRBJ1-5; D remains unclear. V lost 5 bases and J lost 0, with 11 bases in between. Germline lookup yields CDR1 LNHDA and CDR2 SQIVND (reference sequence). The CDR3 has 15 residues. The CDR3 DNA reads TGTGCCAGTAGTGCTTTGGCAGATAGCAATCAGCCCCAGCATTTT. This translates into CASSALADSNQPQHF.

The rearrangement uses TRBV9 and TRBJ1-3; the match to TRBD1 covers 10 bases. V lost 4 bases to trimming and J lost 4 bases; unmatched junction nucleotides: 8. Looked up from germline, CDR1 is SGDLS and CDR2 is YYNGEE. The CDR3 extends over 16 amino acids. The DNA for the CDR3 is TGTGCCAGCAGCTACCAGAGGGGACAGGGGGGAAACACCATATATTTT. As protein: CASSYQRGQGGNTIYF.

This clone was found once. Other nucleotide sequences from this sample produce the same CDR3. The DNA for the CDR3 is TGTGCCAGCAGCCTCTCGGGTGAAGAGACCCAGTACTTC. As protein: CASSLSGEETQYF. The gene calls are TRBV11-2 and TRBJ2-5; D remains unclear. V was trimmed by 5 bases and J by 3 bases, leaving 10 bases between them. Germline V lookup: CDR1 SGHAT, CDR2 FQNNGV. The CDR3 contains 13 residues.

The gene calls are TRBV2 and TRBJ2-7; no clear D. The CDR3 runs 14 residues. CDR1 is SNHLY and CDR2 is FYNNEI in the germline V gene. Between the trimmed V and J ends, which lost 5 bases and 2 bases, there was a span of 13 bases. CDR3 bases: TGTGCCAGCAGTAACCGGGTTACCACCTACGAGCAGTACTTC. Protein product: CASSNRVTTYEQYF. Together with reference TRBV2 and TRBJ2-7, the CDR3 gives the full variable domain: EPEVTQTPSHQVTQMGQEVILRCVPISNHLYFYWYRQILGQKVEFLVSFYNNEISEKSEIFDDQFSVERPDGSNFTLKIRSTKLEDSAMYFCASSNRVTTYEQYFGPGTRLTVT.

The chain is built from TRBV4-3 and TRBJ2-1, with 12 bases fitting TRBD2. The CDR3 is made up of 17 amino acids. Germline V CDR1 and CDR2: LGHNA, YSLEER. The V segment lost 3 bases and the J segment 9 bases; nucleotides outside the gene matches: 12. The CDR3 is CASSQTLAGGQLGEQFF. CDR3 DNA: TGCGCCAGCAGCCAGACCCTAGCGGGGGGGCAGTTGGGTGAGCAGTTCTTC.

The CDR3 DNA sequence: TGTGCCAGCAGCTCAGGACAGGAAGAGACCCAGTACTTC. This codes for CASSSGQEETQYF. The rearrangement joins TRBV7-6 to TRBJ2-5, with 7 bases lining up with TRBD1. In germline, CDR1 is SGHVS, CDR2 FNYEAQ. This CDR3 is 13 amino acids long. The V gene end was trimmed by 4 bases and the J gene end by 3 bases; junction bases not matched to a gene: 2.

The J gene is TRBJ2-1, the V gene TRBV12-5; 11 positions agree with TRBD2. V shed 2 bases, J shed 8 bases, and the junction held 8 bases outside the gene matches. This CDR3 has 16 amino acids. CDR1 LGHNT and CDR2 FRNRAP come from the germline V gene. DNA for the CDR3: TGTGCTAGTGGTTTGTTTACTAGCGGGAGTCGCGATGAGCAGTTCTTC. Protein: CASGLFTSGSRDEQFF.

The rearrangement links TRBV27 to TRBJ2-5; 9 bases match TRBD1. The CDR3 contains 14 residues. The V segment lost 2 bases and the J segment 4 bases; nucleotides outside the gene matches: 2. Germline V CDR1 and CDR2: MNHEY, SMNVEV (reference sequence). The CDR3 nucleotides are TGTGCCAGCAGTTTAACGGGACAGGGAGAGACCCAGTACTTC. This sequence encodes CASSLTGQGETQYF.